Listed below are T cell receptor beta chains from one sample, sequenced in a study of blood T cell repertoires in COVID-19. Some clones are missing from TCRdb's copy, which holds only in-frame ones; the method was immunoSEQ multiplex PCR. Of 68,000 or so clones listed, more than 70% were seen once; the top ten hold about 2.9%. The sequencing input was peripheral blood. The origin of the receptors is a man in his 70s with active or convalescent COVID-19. CDR3s include the opening cysteine and the closing phenylalanine or tryptophan. The D gene is left open where the match is weak. A row's size may be missing; if present it is once, few, many or a size class.

D | J | size | V | CDR3 | DNA
TRBD2 | TRBJ2-1 | - | TRBV5-4 | CASRRGTSGRGEQFF | TGTGCCAGCAGAAGAGGGACTAGCGGGAGAGGTGAGCAGTTCTTC
- | TRBJ2-7 | - | TRBV6-5 | CASRGSYEQYF | TGTGCCAGCAGGGGGAGCTACGAGCAGTACTTC
- | TRBJ2-2 | - | TRBV9 | CASSALSGGNGGELFF | TGTGCCAGCAGCGCGTTATCCGGGGGAAATGGCGGGGAGCTGTTTTTT
- | TRBJ2-6 | - | TRBV28 | CASSRTDLSGANVLTF | TGTGCCAGCAGTCGGACAGACCTATCTGGGGCCAACGTCCTGACTTTC
- | TRBJ1-1 | - | TRBV18 | CASSPPRVTGTTNTEAFF | TGTGCCAGCTCACCACCGCGAGTGACCGGGACAACGAACACTGAAGCTTTCTTT
- | TRBJ1-4 | - | TRBV12-5 | CASGSTSEANEKLFF | TGTGCTAGTGGTTCGACATCGGAGGCTAATGAAAAACTGTTTTTT
- | TRBJ2-7 | - | TRBV11-2 | CASSSAVEQYF | TGTGCCAGCAGCTCAGCGGTGGAGCAGTACTTC
TRBD2 | TRBJ2-1 | - | TRBV28 | CATQTSGGNEQFF | TGTGCCACTCAGACTAGCGGGGGAAATGAGCAGTTCTTC
TRBD1 | TRBJ2-7 | - | TRBV7-6 | CASSPDRVVHEQYF | TGTGCCAGCAGCCCGGACAGGGTTGTCCACGAGCAGTACTTC
TRBD2 | TRBJ2-5 | - | TRBV11-2 | CASSARLAALSETQYF | TGTGCCAGCAGCGCCCGACTAGCTGCGTTATCGGAGACCCAGTACTTC
- | TRBJ1-4 | - | TRBV7-6 | CASRDSIDEKLFF | TGTGCCAGCAGAGACAGCATTGATGAAAAACTGTTTTTT
TRBD1 | TRBJ2-7 | - | TRBV3-1/TRBV3-2 | CASSPDGTAYEQYF | TGTGCCAGCAGCCCGGACGGGACAGCCTACGAGCAGTACTTC
- | TRBJ2-5 | - | TRBV28 | CASSSPFLAFGETQYF | TGTGCCAGCAGCTCTCCCTTCCTAGCGTTCGGCGAGACCCAGTACTTC
- | TRBJ1-2 | few | TRBV19 | CASMGAGGYTF | TGTGCCAGTATGGGGGCCGGGGGCTACACCTTC
TRBD2 | TRBJ2-1 | - | TRBV2 | CASSPPGLAGEGEQFF | TGTGCCAGCAGCCCCCCAGGACTAGCGGGAGAAGGTGAGCAGTTCTTC
TRBD1 | TRBJ1-2 | - | TRBV5-1 | CASSSGTGVGYTF | TGCGCCAGCAGCTCGGGGACAGGGGTTGGCTACACCTTC